Reported below is one TCR beta chain. No antigen is known for it. Qualities for individual bases were not recorded, and no much larger clone is one base off. The sample belongs to a study of blood T cell repertoires in COVID-19 (dated by TCRdb to between 2020 and 2021). For context, the study as a whole: Samples covering the acute and convalescent phases of COVID-19 were provided by collaborators in the United States, Italy and Spain. A de-identified subject ID, COVID-19 status, age in years and sex were almost always included in the sample metadata. The material from the prospective study consisted of cDNA or gDNA derived from T cells, B-cell-depleted T cells, or PBMCs. The samples were drawn from the first 160 participants of the ongoing ImmuneRACE study and from under 1,500 subjects provided by 6 global collaborators. The dataset comprised deeply sampled blood TCRbeta repertoires from subjects exposed to, actively infected with, or recovered from COVID-19. A freely available public database, intended as a resource for researchers studying the immune response to SARS-CoV-2, is where the repertoires were released. HLA class I and class II types, where available, came from metadata supplied by the sample provider rather than from assay-based typing.

TCRbeta CDR3 regions were amplified from genomic DNA by means of the immunoSEQ Assay, a bias-controlled multiplex PCR. Regarding the original processing steps: Nucleated cell counts per sample were estimated from amplification of reference gene primers within the assay. To quantify the absolute abundance of each unique TCRbeta CDR3 rearrangement, sequence reads were collapsed and filtered. For each sample, productive Simpson clonality was calculated by taking the square root of Simpson's diversity index across productive rearrangements. TCRdb provides this immuneACCESS table in a form limited to in-frame rearrangements. Some clones are lacking; in checked studies, under half of them reflect an unresolved V gene, and why the rest are absent is not known. V and J calls and clone size come straight from that table; D and trimming were deduced from the DNA. For this sample there are roughly 430,000 clones; 70% to 90% appear just once. The top ten hold approximately 1.5% of the sample.

The germline V and J ends show losses of 4 bases and 7 bases respectively, and no gene match explains 5 bases of the junction. The CDR3 spans 14 residues, from the cysteine through the phenylalanine. Only CDR3 DNA is held: 42 bases, read in frame from base 1. CDR1 and CDR2 are read off the germline V gene as SGDLS and YYNGEE. In the prospective study, participants were about 18 to 95 years old, resided in about two dozen geographic areas of the United States, and were enrolled through a virtual design. In the prospective study, cohorts were assigned on the basis of participant-reported clinical history obtained from a screening survey and a study questionnaire. A participant counted as exposed if, within 2 weeks of entering the study, that participant had been in contact with someone who had a PCR-confirmed or clinician-diagnosed COVID-19 case. In the prospective study, mobile phlebotomists collected whole blood, serum and a nasopharyngeal or oropharyngeal swab from each participant. Over a 2-month period, participants in the prospective study had the option of providing additional blood draws and questionnaires. Blood samples from the prospective study were shipped frozen or at room temperature prior to DNA extraction.

The full study reports these points: How much clinical and demographic metadata was included differed by source and by participant, and the metadata was provided uncurated.

This chain is built from TRBV9 and TRBJ1-6, with 7 bases in between that match TRBD1. Sequenced material: PBMCs or T cells enriched from blood (not recorded which). The clonotype originates from a woman aged 18-29 years who had been exposed to COVID-19. The CDR3 corresponds to CASSLGTENSPLHF. The DNA sequence is TGTGCCAGCAGCTTAGGGACAGAGAATTCACCCCTCCACTTT.